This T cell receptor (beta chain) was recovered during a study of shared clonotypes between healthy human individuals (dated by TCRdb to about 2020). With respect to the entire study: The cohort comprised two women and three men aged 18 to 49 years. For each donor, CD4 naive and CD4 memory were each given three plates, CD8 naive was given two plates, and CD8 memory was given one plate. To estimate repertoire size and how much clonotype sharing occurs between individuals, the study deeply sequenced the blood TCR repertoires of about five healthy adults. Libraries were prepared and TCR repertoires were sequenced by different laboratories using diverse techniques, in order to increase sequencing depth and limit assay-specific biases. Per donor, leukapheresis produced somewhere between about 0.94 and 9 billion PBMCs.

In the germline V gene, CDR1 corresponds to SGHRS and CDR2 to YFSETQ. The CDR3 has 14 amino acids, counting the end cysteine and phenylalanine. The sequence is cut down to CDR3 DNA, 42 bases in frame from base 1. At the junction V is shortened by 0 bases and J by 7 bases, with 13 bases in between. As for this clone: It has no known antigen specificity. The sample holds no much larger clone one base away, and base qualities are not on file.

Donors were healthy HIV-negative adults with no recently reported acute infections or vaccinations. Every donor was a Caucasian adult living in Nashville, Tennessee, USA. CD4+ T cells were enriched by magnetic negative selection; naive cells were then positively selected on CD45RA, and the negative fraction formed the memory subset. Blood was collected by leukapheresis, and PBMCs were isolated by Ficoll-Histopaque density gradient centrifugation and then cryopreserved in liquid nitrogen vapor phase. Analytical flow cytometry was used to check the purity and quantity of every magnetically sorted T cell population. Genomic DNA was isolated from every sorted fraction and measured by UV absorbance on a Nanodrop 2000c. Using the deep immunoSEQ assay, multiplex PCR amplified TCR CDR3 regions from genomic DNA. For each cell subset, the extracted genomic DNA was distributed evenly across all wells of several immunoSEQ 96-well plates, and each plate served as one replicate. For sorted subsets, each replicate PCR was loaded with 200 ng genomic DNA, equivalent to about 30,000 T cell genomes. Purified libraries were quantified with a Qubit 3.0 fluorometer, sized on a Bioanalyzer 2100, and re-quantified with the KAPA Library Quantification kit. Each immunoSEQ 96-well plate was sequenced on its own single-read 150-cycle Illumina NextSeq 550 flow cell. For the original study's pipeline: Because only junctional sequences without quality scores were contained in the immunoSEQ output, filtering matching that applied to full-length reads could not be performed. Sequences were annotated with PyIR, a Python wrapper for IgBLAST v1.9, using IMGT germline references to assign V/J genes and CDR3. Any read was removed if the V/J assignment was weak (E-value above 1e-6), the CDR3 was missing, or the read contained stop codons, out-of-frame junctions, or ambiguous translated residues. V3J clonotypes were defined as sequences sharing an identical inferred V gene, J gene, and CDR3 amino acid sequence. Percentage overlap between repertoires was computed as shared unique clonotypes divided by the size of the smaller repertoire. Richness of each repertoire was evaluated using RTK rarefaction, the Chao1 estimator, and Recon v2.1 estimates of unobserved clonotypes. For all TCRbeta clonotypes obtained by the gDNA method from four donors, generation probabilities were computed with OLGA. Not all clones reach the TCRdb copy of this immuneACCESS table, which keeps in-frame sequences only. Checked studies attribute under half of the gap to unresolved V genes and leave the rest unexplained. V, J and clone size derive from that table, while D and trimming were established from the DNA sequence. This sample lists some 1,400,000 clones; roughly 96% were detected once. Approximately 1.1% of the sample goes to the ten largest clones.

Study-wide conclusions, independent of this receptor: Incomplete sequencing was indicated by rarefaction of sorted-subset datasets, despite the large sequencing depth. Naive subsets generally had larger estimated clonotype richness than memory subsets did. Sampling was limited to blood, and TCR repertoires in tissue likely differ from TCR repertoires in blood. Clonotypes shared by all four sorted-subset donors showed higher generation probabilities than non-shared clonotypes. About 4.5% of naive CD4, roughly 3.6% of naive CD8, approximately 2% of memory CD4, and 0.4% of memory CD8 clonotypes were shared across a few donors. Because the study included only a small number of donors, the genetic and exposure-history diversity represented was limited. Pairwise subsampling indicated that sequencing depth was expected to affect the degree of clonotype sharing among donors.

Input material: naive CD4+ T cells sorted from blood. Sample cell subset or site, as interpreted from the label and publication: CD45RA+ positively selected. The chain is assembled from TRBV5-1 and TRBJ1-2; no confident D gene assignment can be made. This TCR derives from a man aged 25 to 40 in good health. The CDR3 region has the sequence CASSLDGPFRGYTF. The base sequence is TGCGCCAGCAGCTTGGACGGGCCCTTTCGTGGCTACACCTTC.